This TCR beta chain was obtained from a study of blood T cells in healthy people across ages. The CDR3 length is 14 residues. V lost 0 bases, J lost 6 bases, and 7 bases stayed unmatched. Germline V gene data show CDR1 as DFQATT and CDR2 as SNEGSKA (reference sequence). Through a sample-barcoded 5' primer and a J-beta primer mix, a second PCR was run for roughly 6 to 12 cycles. TCRdb reprocessed the 5' RACE reads with MiXCR, giving one entry per CDR3 protein. The sample lists more than 750,000 distinct CDR3 sequences, roughly 28% occurring once. Separately, the same data were catalogued under a study of T cells of mothers and their children.

The sample taken for sequencing was blood. The receptor comes from a woman between 35 and 50 years old in good health. V gene TRBV20-1 combines with J gene TRBJ1-2, with 7 bases lining up with TRBD1. The CDR3 DNA is TGCAGTGCTAGAGAGGGGACAGTGTCGCATGGCTACACCTTC. This codes for CSAREGTVSHGYTF.